These 11 T cell receptor beta chains were sequenced from one sample in a study of shared clonotypes between healthy human individuals. The assay was immunoSEQ multiplex PCR, and TCRdb's table has in-frame clones only and misses some. Among fewer than 700,000 clones listed, 85% to 95% were seen once. Cells designated naive CD8 were CD45RO-negative and were positively selected for CCR7, with terminally differentiated effector memory CD45RA+ cells excluded. Source material: naive CD8+ T cells sorted from blood. The receptor set was obtained from a woman aged 25 to 39 in good health.

CDR3 in amino acids: CASSQEGLASYNEQFF. The DNA for the CDR3 is TGCGCCAGCAGCCAAGAAGGGCTGGCCTCCTACAATGAGCAGTTCTTC. The V call is TRBV4-1, the J call TRBJ2-1, with D hard to call. Trimming cost V 0 bases and J 0 bases, with 9 bases left between them. Germline V gene sequence: CDR1 MGHRA, CDR2 YSYEKL. This CDR3 region has 16 residues.

The chain combines TRBV28 with TRBJ1-2, with unresolved D. Germline V gene data show CDR1 as MDHEN and CDR2 as SYDVKM. The CDR3 consists of 12 residues. The germline V and J ends were trimmed by 3 bases and 6 bases, with 8 bases remaining between them. DNA for the CDR3: TGTGCCAGCAGTTTTACCAGGAATGGCTACACCTTC. This codes for CASSFTRNGYTF.

V gene TRBV21-1 combines with J gene TRBJ2-1; the table assigns TRBD2, which was not confirmed against the DNA. TRBV21-1 is deemed a pseudogene. The CDR3 has 16 amino acids. CDR3 DNA: TGTGCCAGCAGCAAACTGGGTACTATCGGAGGCAATGAGCAGTTCTTC. Encoded protein: CASSKLGTIGGNEQFF.

CDR3 region: CASSRDNEVPQHF. In nucleotides, the CDR3 is TGTGCCAGCAGCCGGGATAACGAGGTGCCCCAGCATTTT. This rearrangement joins TRBV28 to TRBJ1-5; D remains ambiguous. Trimming left V 6 bases short and J 9 bases short, with 15 bases between. The germline V gene has CDR1 MDHEN and CDR2 SYDVKM. The CDR3 runs 13 residues.

The chain joins TRBV29-1 to TRBJ2-1; D assignment may be TRBD1 or TRBD2 (5 bases each). The germline CDR1 and CDR2 sequences are SQVTM and ANQGSEA. Between the trimmed V and J ends, which lost 4 bases and 1 base, there was a span of 8 bases. The CDR3 runs to 13 residues. CDR3 amino acids: CSVGGRSYNEQFF. CDR3 sequence (DNA): TGCAGCGTTGGGGGACGGTCCTACAATGAGCAGTTCTTC.

This clone occurred once. The gene calls are TRBV9 and TRBJ1-6; 12 nucleotides agree with TRBD1. The germline gives CDR1 SGDLS, CDR2 YYNGEE. The trim removed 4 bases at V and 16 bases at J, leaving 15 bases unmatched. This CDR3 has 16 amino acids. CDR3 sequence (DNA): TGTGCCAGCAGCCCGGGACAGGGGGCCCTTCATTCAGCGCTCCACTTT. Translating it yields CASSPGQGALHSALHF.

To note about this clone: The sample contains more than one DNA sequence encoding this CDR3. The chain is built from TRBV28 and TRBJ2-7; 7 bases are a match to TRBD1. The germline CDR1 and CDR2 sequences are MDHEN and SYDVKM. This CDR3 has 14 amino acids. V was clipped by 6 bases and J by 0 bases; unmatched bases: 5. DNA for the CDR3: TGTGCCAGCAGCCCCCGGGACAGCTCCTACGAGCAGTACTTC. Amino acids: CASSPRDSSYEQYF.

This clone was observed once. The V and J genes are TRBV6-5 and TRBJ2-2, with D hard to call. The V end lost 2 bases, the J end lost 7 bases, and 5 bases lay between the germline ends. The CDR3 loop spans 12 amino acids. The germline V gene has CDR1 MNHEY and CDR2 SVGAGI. The CDR3 reads CASSYAGGELFF. CDR3 bases: TGTGCCAGCAGTTACGCAGGCGGGGAGCTGTTTTTT.

The chain couples TRBV27 to TRBJ2-2; 11 bases map to TRBD2. This CDR3 has 16 amino acids. Germline CDR1 MNHEY, CDR2 SMNVEV (reference sequence). With V trimmed by 5 bases and J by 3 bases, 5 bases remained unmatched. The CDR3 reads CASSPRTSGYTGELFF. DNA of the CDR3: TGTGCCAGCAGTCCCCGGACTAGCGGGTACACCGGGGAGCTGTTTTTT.

The chain combines TRBV4-1 with TRBJ2-1; possible D gene TRBD2, 6 bases. Trimming pared 2 bases from V and 8 bases from J, leaving 16 bases between. Germline V CDR1 and CDR2: MGHRA, YSYEKL. This CDR3 has 15 residues. The DNA of the CDR3 is TGCGCCAGCAGCCAATCATCCGGGGGAGTTGATGAGCAGTTCTTC. Its translation is CASSQSSGGVDEQFF.

The chain recombines TRBV30 with TRBJ1-2, with D perhaps matching TRBD1 (6 bases). Per germline, CDR1 GTSNPN and CDR2 SVGIG (reference sequence). V was cut by 3 bases and J by 7 bases, with 21 bases left in between. The CDR3 totals 15 residues. The DNA for the CDR3 is TGTGCCTGGAGCTTGGGGGCAGGGGCGGTTGTTGGCTACACCTTC. Translating it yields CAWSLGAGAVVGYTF.